The rows below give T cell receptor beta chains drawn from one sample of a study of blood T cells in healthy people across ages. TCRdb fed the 5' RACE reads into MiXCR, producing one record per CDR3 protein. The sample records roughly 1.9 million distinct CDR3 sequences, around 40% being singletons. Material: blood. These receptors were obtained from a human donor in good health. The CDR3 runs from the conserved cysteine through the conserved F or W. D genes are given only for firm matches. Part of the rows lack a size; the others show once, few, many or a class for expanded clones.

d_call: -; clone_size: -; j_call: TRBJ2-5; v_call: TRBV20-1; cdr3_nt: TGCAGTTCCACCTTACAAGAGACCCAGTACTTC; cdr3_aa: CSSTLQETQYF
d_call: TRBD1; clone_size: few; j_call: TRBJ1-2; v_call: TRBV6-4; cdr3_nt: TGTGCCAGCAGTGTTAGGCGGACAGGTGATTTCTATGGCTACACCTTC; cdr3_aa: CASSVRRTGDFYGYTF
d_call: TRBD1; clone_size: -; j_call: TRBJ2-1; v_call: TRBV10-3; cdr3_nt: TGTGCCATCAGTGAGGGGACAGGGGTCAATGAGCAGTTCTTC; cdr3_aa: CAISEGTGVNEQFF
d_call: -; clone_size: -; j_call: TRBJ2-7; v_call: TRBV9; cdr3_nt: TGTGCCAGCGGCCGAGTGCCCTACGAGCAGTACTTC; cdr3_aa: CASGRVPYEQYF
d_call: TRBD1; clone_size: -; j_call: TRBJ2-1; v_call: TRBV10-1; cdr3_nt: TGCGCCAGGAGTCGACAGGGTTTGGACGAGCAGTTCTTC; cdr3_aa: CARSRQGLDEQFF
d_call: -; clone_size: few; j_call: TRBJ1-1; v_call: TRBV29-1; cdr3_nt: TGCAGCGTTAAGGGTATAATGAGGGTTGAAGCTTTCTTT; cdr3_aa: CSVKGIMRVEAFF
d_call: TRBD1; clone_size: -; j_call: TRBJ1-1; v_call: TRBV7-9; cdr3_nt: TGTGCCAGCAGCTTATACAGGGGGAGCTTAATGAACACTGAAGCTTTCTTT; cdr3_aa: CASSLYRGSLMNTEAFF
d_call: TRBD1; clone_size: -; j_call: TRBJ2-7; v_call: TRBV5-1; cdr3_nt: TGCGCCAGCAGGGACACCGGGACAGCCGCCTACGAGCAGTACTTC; cdr3_aa: CASRDTGTAAYEQYF
d_call: -; clone_size: once; j_call: TRBJ1-6; v_call: TRBV9; cdr3_nt: TGTGCCAGCAGCGCCTCAGGGAGCTCCTATAATTCACCCCTCCACTTT; cdr3_aa: CASSASGSSYNSPLHF
d_call: TRBD2; clone_size: few; j_call: TRBJ2-1; v_call: TRBV12-3/TRBV12-4; cdr3_nt: TGTGCCAGCAGTTTAGCGCTTGGCGGGGGAGCGGGTTACAATGAGCAGTTCTTC; cdr3_aa: CASSLALGGGAGYNEQFF
d_call: -; clone_size: -; j_call: TRBJ1-2; v_call: TRBV2; cdr3_nt: TGTGCCAGCAGCTACTCCAAATATGGCTACACCTTC; cdr3_aa: CASSYSKYGYTF
d_call: -; clone_size: -; j_call: TRBJ1-2; v_call: TRBV6-2/TRBV6-3; cdr3_nt: TGTGCCAGCAGCGGGCCGAGTTTTGGCTACACCTTC; cdr3_aa: CASSGPSFGYTF
d_call: -; clone_size: -; j_call: TRBJ2-7; v_call: TRBV29-1; cdr3_nt: TGCAGCCTAAGACGCAGCTACAATGAGCAGTACTTC; cdr3_aa: CSLRRSYNEQYF
d_call: -; clone_size: -; j_call: TRBJ2-5; v_call: TRBV12-3/TRBV12-4; cdr3_nt: TGTGCCAGCAGCCGATCCTCTCAGGGGACCCAGTACTTC; cdr3_aa: CASSRSSQGTQYF
d_call: TRBD1; clone_size: -; j_call: TRBJ1-2; v_call: TRBV9; cdr3_nt: TGTGCCCGCTTAACAGGGGTATGCTATGGCCACACCTTC; cdr3_aa: CARLTGVCYGHTF
d_call: -; clone_size: few; j_call: TRBJ2-1; v_call: TRBV7-9; cdr3_nt: TGTGCCAGCAGGCCTACCAGCGGGGACACCGAGCAGTTCTTC; cdr3_aa: CASRPTSGDTEQFF
d_call: -; clone_size: few; j_call: TRBJ1-1; v_call: TRBV7-3; cdr3_nt: TGTGCCAGCAGCTTATCAGGTACAATGAACACTGAAGCTTTCTTT; cdr3_aa: CASSLSGTMNTEAFF